A single sample gave rise to the 17 T cell receptor gamma chains below, sequenced in a study of intestinal T cells in coeliac disease. LymphoTrack primers amplified TRG sequences from about 0.2 ug of biopsy DNA. TCRdb reanalysed the multiplex PCR reads via CATT. The sample records more than 750 gamma-chain clones, approximately 51% being singletons. For each case, the template was genomic DNA from ten roughly 5-µm formalin-fixed paraffin-embedded scrolls. Specimen: a duodenal biopsy. The receptors originated from a human donor who served as a control with a normal duodenal biopsy, not a healthy volunteer.

This rearrangement joins TRGV9 to TRGJ1 or TRGJ2. V trimming: 5 bases; J trimming: 12 bases; junction bases outside the gene matches: 10. The V gene's germline CDR1 is GITISATS and CDR2 ISYDGTV (reference sequence). There are 11 residues in the CDR3. The CDR3 bases are TGTGCCTTGTGGGGAGGTAAGGGGAAACTCTTT. Protein sequence: CALWGGKGKLF.

Note on this clone: A read error likely explains why the TCRdb protein, taken from a much larger clone, differs from this DNA's translation at residue 12; the protein shown is translated from the DNA. The chain is built from TRGV9 and TRGJP1. Per germline, CDR1 GITISATS and CDR2 ISYDGTV (reference sequence). The CDR3 is 15 residues long. The CDR3 reads CALWEPHTTGWSKIF. The CDR3 region has the DNA TGTGCCTTGTGGGAGCCCCATACCACTGGTTGGTCCAAGATATTT.

As DNA, the CDR3 is TGTGCTGCGTGGGGTGTGGGTAGTTGGTTCAAGATATTT. Translated: CAAWGVGSWFKIF. The gene calls are TRGV10 and TRGJP1. TRGV10 is an ORF, with its function uncertain. There are 13 residues in the CDR3. Trimming removed 8 bases from V and 9 bases from J; junction bases left unmatched: 10.

This clone is categorized as large. The J gene is TRGJP1, the V gene TRGV2. Germline V gives CDR1 EGSNGY, CDR2 YDSYNSKV. This CDR3 contains 14 residues. With 0 bases clipped from V and 9 bases from J, the junction kept 7 bases outside the gene matches. The CDR3 DNA follows: TGTGCCACCTGGGACGGGCGGGTACGTTGGTTCAAGATATTT. As protein: CATWDGRVRWFKIF.

The chain uses TRGV4 and TRGJ1 or TRGJ2. This CDR3 comprises 14 residues. The germline V gene encodes CDR1 EGSTGY and CDR2 YDSYTSSV. V gave up 12 bases and J gave up 0 bases; unmatched junction bases: 14. The CDR3 region has the DNA TGTGCCGACCTTGGGATGGGGAATTATTATAAGAAACTCTTT. This translates into CADLGMGNYYKKLF.

To note about this clone: This likely came from a read error, as a far larger clone is one base away. Other DNA sequences in the same sample also yield this CDR3. The V gene is TRGV3, the J gene TRGJ1 or TRGJ2. Germline-derived CDR1 and CDR2 are VTNTFY and YDVSTARD (reference sequence). This CDR3 is built from 12 residues. The CDR3 coding sequence is TGTGCCACCGCCCCTAATTACTATAAGAAACTCTTT. Encoded protein: CATAPNYYKKLF.

The DNA of the CDR3 is TGTGCCACCTGGGACATGGCGGAGAGTGATTGGATCAAGACGTTT. It codes for CATWDMAESDWIKTF. The rearrangement uses TRGV5 and TRGJP2. After removal of 2 bases from V and 5 bases from J, the junction contained 8 bases not matched to a gene. Germline V gene data show CDR1 as VINAFY and CDR2 as YDVSNSKD. CDR3 length: 15 residues.

This clone is classed as large. This chain joins TRGV8 and TRGJ1 or TRGJ2. Germline V gene lookup returns CDR1 VENAVY and CDR2 YDSYNSRV. This CDR3 is built from 12 residues. Losses at the gene ends were 1 base for V and 12 bases for J; bases not matched to a gene: 9. The CDR3: CATWDSPPGKLF. The CDR3 bases are TGTGCCACCTGGGATAGCCCTCCGGGGAAACTCTTT.

This chain joins TRGV10 and TRGJ1 or TRGJ2. TRGV10 is annotated as an ORF whose role is uncertain. Trimming took 8 bases from V and 0 from J; bases not matched to a gene: 26. The CDR3 loop spans 20 amino acids. CDR3 sequence (DNA): TGTGCTGCGTGGACATTAACCGAGCTATCTTGGCGCTGGAATTATTATAAGAAACTCTTT. It encodes CAAWTLTELSWRWNYYKKLF.

This clone was counted only a few times. This chain joins TRGV2 and TRGJP1. Looked up from germline, CDR1 is EGSNGY and CDR2 is YDSYNSKV. This CDR3 has 14 amino acids. Losses at the gene ends were 1 base for V and 7 bases for J; bases not matched to a gene: 6. This chain's CDR3 is CATWDGLGGWFKIF. Written as DNA, the CDR3 is TGTGCCACCTGGGACGGCCTTGGTGGTTGGTTCAAGATATTT.

This chain uses TRGV11 with TRGJ1 or TRGJ2. TRGV11 is known as an ORF, though its function is uncertain. Trimming at V came to 4 bases and at J to 10 bases, leaving 16 bases not matched to a gene. The CDR3 consists of 15 residues. This CDR3 is CACWIRNAPVTKKLF. CDR3 nucleotides: TGTGCCTGCTGGATTAGAAATGCCCCCGTCACGAAGAAACTCTTT.

The rearrangement uses TRGV10 and TRGJ1 or TRGJ2. TRGV10 is labeled an ORF, and its function is uncertain. There are 9 residues in the CDR3. J lost 10 bases, V lost 8 bases, and 3 bases had no gene match. The CDR3 here is CAAWTKKLF. In DNA, the CDR3 is TGTGCTGCGTGGACAAAGAAACTCTTT.

Judged by abundance, this clone is large. The chain links TRGV2 to TRGJ1 or TRGJ2. Germline V gene sequence: CDR1 EGSNGY, CDR2 YDSYNSKV. The trim removed 0 bases at V and 7 bases at J, leaving 6 bases unmatched. The CDR3 spans 13 residues. As DNA, the CDR3 is TGTGCCACCTGGGACGGGCGCTGGTATAAGAAACTCTTT. Its protein is CATWDGRWYKKLF.

The chain couples TRGV10 to TRGJ1 or TRGJ2. TRGV10 is an ORF, and what it does is uncertain. The CDR3 totals 15 residues. Trimming removed 8 bases from V and 3 bases from J; junction bases left unmatched: 14. CDR3 bases: TGTGCTGCGTGGGTCCCCCCTTGGGTTTATTATAAGAAACTCTTT. It codes for CAAWVPPWVYYKKLF.

A note on this clone: A far larger clone is one base from this, pointing to a likely read error. Other DNA sequences of this sample code for an identical CDR3. The J gene is TRGJP1, the V gene TRGV3. The germline V gene encodes CDR1 VTNTFY and CDR2 YDVSTARD (reference sequence). This CDR3 is 12 amino acids long. Here the CDR3 reads CATPGAGRFKIF. The CDR3 DNA reads as TGCGCCACTCCTGGGGCGGGAAGGTTCAAGATATTT.

This clone was counted once. V usage is TRGV2 and J usage is TRGJP1. The CDR3 length is 15 residues. Germline V gives CDR1 EGSNGY, CDR2 YDSYNSKV. V was pared by 0 bases and J by 7 bases, with 8 bases of the junction left unmatched. CDR3 in DNA: TGTGCCACCTGGGACGGGGCCTTTGGTGGTTGGTTCAAGATATTT. It yields the protein CATWDGAFGGWFKIF.

Concerning this clone itself: A junction boundary mismatches the germline segment, possibly from a read error. Written as DNA, the CDR3 is TGTGCCGCGTGGGATTTCGGGTTCCGAATTCATTATAAGAAACTCTTT. Its protein is CAAWDFGFRIHYKKLF. The chain joins TRGV10 to TRGJ1 or TRGJ2. TRGV10 is assigned to the ORF class and has an uncertain function. The CDR3 consists of 16 residues.